What follows are 5 T cell receptor beta chains derived from one specimen sequenced in a study of esophageal squamous cell carcinoma under preoperative chemotherapy. Time point defined: before preoperative PTX-NDP chemotherapy. TCRdb called the PCR reads again in MiXCR, with one record for every CDR3 protein. The sample has fewer than 8,000 distinct CDR3 sequences; approximately 33% are singletons. Sample collection was performed from a patient given preoperative chemotherapy. Receptor source: a human donor with esophageal squamous cell carcinoma. The donor label of this sample is uncertain.

Concerning this clonotype itself: The junction does not match germline at one end; this may be a read error. This chain uses TRBV6-5 with TRBJ2-1; D assignment may be TRBD1 or TRBD2 (5 bases each). This CDR3 spans 14 amino acids. CDR1 and CDR2 (germline): MNHEY, SVGAGI. The CDR3 sequence is CARSYSEGSGEQFF. CDR3 DNA: TGTGCCAGGAGTTACTCCGAGGGGTCTGGGGAGCAGTTCTTC.

With regard to this clonotype: Since the CDR3 does not end with the conserved phenylalanine or tryptophan, this likely comes from a read error. V and J are TRBV6-1 and TRBJ2-4; unclear D gene. The J call may be faulty, since TRBJ2-1 better matches the DNA end. CDR1 and CDR2 from the germline V gene are MNHNS and SASEGT. CDR3 length equals 14 residues. CDR3 residues: CASSEWGCYNGQFC. The CDR3 DNA sequence: TGTGCCAGCAGTGAATGGGGTTGCTACAATGGGCAGTTCTGC.

At least ten counts were recorded for this clonotype. The V call is TRBV25-1, the J call TRBJ1-4; TRBD1 agrees at 11 bases. Losses at the gene ends were 2 bases for V and 7 bases for J; bases not matched to a gene: 3. Germline V gene data show CDR1 as MGHDK and CDR2 as SYGVNS. The CDR3 loop spans 15 amino acids. CDR3 amino acids: CASSEPGQGGEKLFF. CDR3 sequence (DNA): TGTGCCAGCAGTGAACCGGGACAGGGGGGTGAAAAACTGTTTTTT.

This clonotype was found many times. CDR3 in amino acids: CASSLDQRPNNGYTF. The CDR3 region has the DNA TGTGCCAGCAGCTTAGATCAACGGCCAAATAATGGCTACACCTTC. The gene calls are TRBV11-3 and TRBJ1-2, with D hard to call. The CDR3 consists of 15 residues. The V and J ends lost 0 bases and 6 bases respectively, with 14 bases between them. CDR1 and CDR2 from the germline V gene are SGHNT and YENEEA.

This clonotype is medium-sized. The V and J genes are TRBV7-8 and TRBJ2-1; TRBD1 matches at 8 bases. The J call may be mistaken, given a closer DNA end match to TRBJ2-7. Germline assignment: CDR1 SGHVS and CDR2 FQNEAQ. The CDR3 is made up of 14 amino acids. CDR3 residues: CASSSTGGSYEQYF. The CDR3 coding sequence is TGTGCCAGCAGCTCTACAGGGGGGAGTTACGAGCAGTACTTC.